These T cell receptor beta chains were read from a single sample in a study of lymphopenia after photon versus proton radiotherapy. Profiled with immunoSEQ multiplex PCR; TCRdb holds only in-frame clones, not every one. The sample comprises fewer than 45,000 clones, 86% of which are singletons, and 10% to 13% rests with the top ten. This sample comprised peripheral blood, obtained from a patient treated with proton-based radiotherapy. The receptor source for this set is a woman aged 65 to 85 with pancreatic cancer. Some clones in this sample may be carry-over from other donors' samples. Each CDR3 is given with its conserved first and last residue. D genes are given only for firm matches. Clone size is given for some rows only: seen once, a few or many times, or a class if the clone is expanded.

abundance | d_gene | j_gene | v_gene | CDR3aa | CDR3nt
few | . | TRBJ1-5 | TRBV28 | CASAMGYSNQPQHF | TGTGCCAGCGCGATGGGGTATAGCAATCAGCCCCAGCATTTT
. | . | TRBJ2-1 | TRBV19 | CASSPMHSNNEQFF | TGTGCCAGTAGTCCGATGCACTCCAACAATGAGCAGTTCTTC
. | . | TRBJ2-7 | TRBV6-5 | CASSSGRESYEQYF | TGTGCCAGCAGCTCGGGGCGTGAATCCTACGAGCAGTACTTC
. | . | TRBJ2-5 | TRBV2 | CASPKGGRQETQYF | TGTGCCAGCCCAAAAGGGGGGCGGCAAGAGACCCAGTACTTC
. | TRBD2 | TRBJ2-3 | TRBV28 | CASSSPLGLADTDTQYF | TGTGCCAGCAGTTCCCCATTGGGACTAGCGGACACAGATACGCAGTATTTT
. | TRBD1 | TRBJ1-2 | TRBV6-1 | CASSATDRAYGYTF | TGTGCCAGCAGTGCCACTGACAGGGCGTATGGCTACACCTTC
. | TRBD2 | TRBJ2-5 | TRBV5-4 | CASSYLAGGPQETQYF | TGTGCCAGCAGCTACCTAGCGGGAGGGCCTCAAGAGACCCAGTACTTC
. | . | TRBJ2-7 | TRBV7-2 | CASSLNEVTRTYEQYF | TGTGCCAGCAGCTTAAACGAGGTGACTAGAACCTACGAGCAGTACTTC
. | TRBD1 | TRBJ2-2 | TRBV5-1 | CASSRTGESVTGELFF | TGCGCCAGCAGTCGAACAGGGGAATCGGTCACCGGGGAGCTGTTTTTT
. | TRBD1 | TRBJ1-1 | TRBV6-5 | CASSTPGGSEAFF | TGTGCCAGCAGTACCCCAGGGGGCTCAGAAGCTTTCTTT
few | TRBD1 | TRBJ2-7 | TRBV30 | CAWRKGQGAREQYF | TGTGCCTGGAGAAAGGGACAGGGGGCAAGGGAGCAGTACTTC
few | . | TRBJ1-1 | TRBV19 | CASSIVGMGTEAFF | TGTGCCAGTAGTATTGTGGGGATGGGCACTGAAGCTTTCTTT
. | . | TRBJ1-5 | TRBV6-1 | CASSSSRGNQPQHF | TGTGCCAGCAGCTCTAGTCGGGGGAATCAGCCCCAGCATTTT
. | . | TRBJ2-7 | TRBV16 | CASSQSYEQYF | TGTGCCAGCAGCCAGAGCTACGAGCAGTACTTC
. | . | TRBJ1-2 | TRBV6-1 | CASKNRQSVDYGYTF | TGTGCCAGCAAAAACAGGCAGTCGGTAGACTATGGCTACACCTTC
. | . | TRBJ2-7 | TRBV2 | CASSYGTFYEQYF | TGTGCCAGCAGTTACGGGACTTTTTACGAGCAGTACTTC
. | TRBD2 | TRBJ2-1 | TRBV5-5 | CASTLDGSGILDEQFF | TGTGCCAGCACCCTGGATGGTAGCGGGATACTCGATGAGCAGTTCTTC
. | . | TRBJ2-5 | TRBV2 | CASSLQGPQETQYF | TGTGCCAGCAGTCTACAGGGACCCCAAGAGACCCAGTACTTC
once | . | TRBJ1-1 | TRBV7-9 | CASSAGFRGTEAFF | TGTGCCAGCAGCGCGGGGTTCCGTGGCACTGAAGCTTTCTTT
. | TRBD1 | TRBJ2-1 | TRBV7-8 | CASSSVASRTGTFF | TGTGCCAGCAGCTCTGTCGCCAGCCGGACAGGGACGTTCTTC
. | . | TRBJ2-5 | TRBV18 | CASSPGETQYF | TGTGCCAGCTCACCAGGGGAGACCCAGTACTTC